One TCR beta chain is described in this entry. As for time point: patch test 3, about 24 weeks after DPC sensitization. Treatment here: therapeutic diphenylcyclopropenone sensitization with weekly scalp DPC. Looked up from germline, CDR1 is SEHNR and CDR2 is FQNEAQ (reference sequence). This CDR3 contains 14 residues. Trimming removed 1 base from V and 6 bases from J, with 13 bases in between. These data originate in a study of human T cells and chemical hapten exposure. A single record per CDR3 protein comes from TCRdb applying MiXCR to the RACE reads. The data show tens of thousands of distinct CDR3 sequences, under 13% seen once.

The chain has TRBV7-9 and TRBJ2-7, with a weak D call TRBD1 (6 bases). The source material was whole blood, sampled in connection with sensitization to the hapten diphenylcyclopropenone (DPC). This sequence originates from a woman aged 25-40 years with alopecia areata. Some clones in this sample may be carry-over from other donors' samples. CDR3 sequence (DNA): TGTGCCAGCAGCTTAGTAACAGGGCAAAGCGAGCAGTACGTC. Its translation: CASSLVTGQSEQYV.